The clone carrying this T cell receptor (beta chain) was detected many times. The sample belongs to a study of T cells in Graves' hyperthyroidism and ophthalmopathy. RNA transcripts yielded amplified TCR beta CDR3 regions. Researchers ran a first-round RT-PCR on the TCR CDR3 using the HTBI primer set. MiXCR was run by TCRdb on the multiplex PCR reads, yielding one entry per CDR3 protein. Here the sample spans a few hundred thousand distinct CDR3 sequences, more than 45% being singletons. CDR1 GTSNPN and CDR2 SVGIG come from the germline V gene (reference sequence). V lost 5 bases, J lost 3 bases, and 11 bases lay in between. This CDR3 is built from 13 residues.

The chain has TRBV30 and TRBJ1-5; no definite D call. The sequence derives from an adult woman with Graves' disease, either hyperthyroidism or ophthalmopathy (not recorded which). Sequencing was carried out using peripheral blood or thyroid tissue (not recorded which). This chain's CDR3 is CAWGRALNQPQHF. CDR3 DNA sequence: TGTGCCTGGGGAAGGGCCCTCAATCAGCCCCAGCATTTT.